This T cell receptor (beta chain) comes out of a study of blood T cell repertoires in COVID-19. Overall study: Samples representing acute and convalescent COVID-19 were sourced from the United States, Italy and Spain. Sample material is recorded as cDNA or gDNA derived from T cells, B-cell-depleted T cells, or PBMCs.

A single count supports this clone. Produced via immunoSEQ multiplex PCR; TCRdb's table is partial and in-frame only. The data hold approximately 250,000 clones, with roughly 86% observed a single time. Source material: peripheral blood. The origin of this receptor is a man aged 35 to 55 with active or convalescent COVID-19.

CDR3 nucleotides: TGTGCCAGCAGCTCCCGGACTGGTCCCGGGGAGCTGTTTTTT. Translation gives CASSSRTGPGELFF. The V gene is TRBV7-6, the J gene TRBJ2-2; weak D call: TRBD2 (5 bases). CDR3 size: 14 residues. Germline-derived CDR1 and CDR2 are SGHVS and FNYEAQ. The V gene lost 4 bases and the J gene lost 6 bases, with 12 bases spanning the gap.